This T cell receptor beta chain was recorded in a study of patients and donors after allogeneic stem cell transplantation. MiXCR, applied by TCRdb to the RT-PCR reads, yields one record per CDR3 protein. This table has under 170,000 distinct CDR3 sequences, 37% appearing once. The junction had 6 bases not matched to a gene; V was cut back by 5 bases and J by 0 bases. This CDR3 has 15 amino acids. Looked up from germline, CDR1 is SGHAT and CDR2 is FQNNGV. This clonotype was seen only a few times. Sequenced: blood, either unsorted or a sorted T cell fraction (not recorded which). The sequence was collected from a human donor who was either an allogeneic HSCT recipient or a stem cell or donor lymphocyte infusion donor (not recorded which). It is not recorded whose cells these are; they may come from a transplant donor. This chain links TRBV11-2 with TRBJ1-2; 7 nucleotides agree with TRBD1. The CDR3 nucleotides are TGTGCCAGCAGCAACCGGGACAGTGCTAACTATGGCTACACCTTC. Protein product: CASSNRDSANYGYTF.